This passage covers 27 T cell receptor beta chains from one sample sequenced in a study of T cells in Graves' hyperthyroidism and ophthalmopathy. TCR beta CDR3 regions were amplified from RNA transcripts. A first-round RT-PCR of the TCR CDR3 used the HTBI primer set. TCRdb redid the calling of the multiplex PCR reads with MiXCR, one entry per CDR3 protein. The repertoire holds fewer than 650,000 distinct CDR3 sequences, with 40% to 50% as singletons. The sequenced sample was peripheral blood or thyroid tissue (not recorded which). These receptor sequences come from an adult woman with Graves' disease, either hyperthyroidism or ophthalmopathy (not recorded which).

V gene TRBV7-6 combines with J gene TRBJ2-5; 10 nucleotides line up with TRBD1. The germline gives CDR1 SGHVS, CDR2 FNYEAQ. J gave up 5 bases and V 2 bases, and 11 bases lay outside the gene matches. The length of the CDR3 is 17 residues. The CDR3 DNA reads as TGTGCCAGCAGCTTACTTTTGGGACAGGGGTTTGGCGAGACCCAGTACTTC. It encodes CASSLLLGQGFGETQYF.

The V gene is TRBV20-1, the J gene TRBJ2-5; possible D gene TRBD2, 6 bases. Trimming cost V 2 bases and J 4 bases, with 11 bases left between them. This CDR3 spans 13 amino acids. The germline CDR1 and CDR2 sequences are DFQATT and SNEGSKA (reference sequence). CDR3 coding DNA: TGCAGTGCTAGACGGCGGGACCGAGAGACCCAGTACTTC. Protein sequence: CSARRRDRETQYF.

This chain joins TRBV7-9 and TRBJ1-2; 9 bases align to TRBD1. This CDR3 has 13 amino acids. Trimming cost V 5 bases and J 8 bases; bases outside gene matches: 6. Germline CDR1 is SEHNR and CDR2 is FQNEAQ (reference sequence). The CDR3 loop is CASSRGQGQGYTF. CDR3 nucleotides: TGTGCCAGCAGCCGCGGACAGGGGCAGGGCTACACCTTC.

J is TRBJ2-6 and V is TRBV9, with 7 bases lining up with TRBD1. The CDR3 totals 18 residues. Looked up from germline, CDR1 is SGDLS and CDR2 is YYNGEE. Trimming cost V 1 base and J 0 bases; bases outside gene matches: 7. The CDR3 protein is CASSVLDRDSSGANVLTF. As DNA, the CDR3 is TGTGCCAGCAGCGTACTAGACAGGGACAGCTCTGGGGCCAACGTCCTGACTTTC.

The table lists this clonotype with many counts. The chain combines TRBV20-1 with TRBJ1-5; no firm D call. The CDR3 loop spans 14 amino acids. Germline lookup yields CDR1 DFQATT and CDR2 SNEGSKA (reference sequence). Trimming stripped 3 bases from V and 2 bases from J, with 11 bases between. CDR3 protein: CSASPGMGNQPQHF. The CDR3 DNA reads as TGCAGTGCTAGTCCGGGGATGGGCAATCAGCCCCAGCATTTT.

This clonotype was counted a few times. The rearrangement links TRBV2 to TRBJ1-5; maybe TRBD1 (6 bases). The CDR3 loop spans 13 amino acids. Germline assignment: CDR1 SNHLY and CDR2 FYNNEI. The ends were cut back, 6 bases at V and 7 bases at J, with 13 bases in the middle. Written as DNA, the CDR3 is TGTGCCAGCAGCGTACAGGGTATGCAGCCCCAGCATTTT. Amino acids: CASSVQGMQPQHF.

This clonotype was recorded once. The chain links TRBV20-1 to TRBJ1-1; D uncertain. The CDR3 has 14 residues. From germline, CDR1 is DFQATT and CDR2 SNEGSKA (reference sequence). Trimming left V 3 bases short and J 1 base short, with 12 bases between. The CDR3 region has the DNA TGCAGTGCTAGCCGGGCGGGGTGGAACACTGAAGCTTTCTTT. Its protein is CSASRAGWNTEAFF.

This clonotype was seen many times. The chain employs TRBV9 and TRBJ1-2, with D maybe TRBD1 (6 bases). Germline V gene sequence: CDR1 SGDLS, CDR2 YYNGEE. V was trimmed by 6 bases and J by 4 bases, leaving 22 bases between them. CDR3 size: 16 residues. Here the CDR3 reads CASTPRGDIVSYGYTF. CDR3 in DNA: TGTGCCAGCACCCCCCGGGGGGACATAGTTAGCTATGGCTACACCTTC.

This clonotype has only one observation. This chain links TRBV7-3 with TRBJ1-1, with 8 bases that match TRBD1. CDR3 length: 16 amino acids. The J segment lost 5 bases and the V segment lost 2 bases, leaving 10 bases of the junction unmatched. CDR1 SGHTA and CDR2 FQGTGA come from the germline V gene. DNA for the CDR3: TGTGCCAGCAGCTTAGGCCCGACAGGGGCAGGTACTGAAGCTTTCTTT. It yields the protein CASSLGPTGAGTEAFF.

Regarding this clonotype: An end of the junction differs from the germline gene, which may be a read error. CDR3 region: CAGSSGPRAFF. The CDR3 nucleotides are TGTGCCGGCAGCTCGGGGCCACGAGCTTTCTTT. The V gene is TRBV7-8, the J gene TRBJ1-1, with TRBD1 as a possible D gene (5 bases). CDR1 SGHVS and CDR2 FQNEAQ come from the germline V gene. The CDR3 covers 11 residues.

This clonotype was counted many times. The J gene is TRBJ2-7, the V gene TRBV20-1; 7 bases line up with TRBD2. The CDR3 loop spans 13 amino acids. Looked up from germline, CDR1 is DFQATT and CDR2 is SNEGSKA (reference sequence). Losses at the gene ends were 3 bases for V and 3 bases for J; bases not matched to a gene: 5. The CDR3 DNA follows: TGCAGTGCTAGGTTCCCGGGGGGCTACGAGCAGTACTTC. Translated: CSARFPGGYEQYF.

Many counts were recorded for this clonotype. CDR3 DNA: TGCGCCAGCAGTGGGACAGTCCTCACTGGAGGAGCTTTCTTT. Amino acid sequence: CASSGTVLTGGAFF. V gene TRBV4-1 combines with J gene TRBJ1-1; TRBD1 matches 7 bases. Germline V gene sequence: CDR1 MGHRA, CDR2 YSYEKL. The CDR3 loop spans 14 amino acids. The junction had 14 bases not matched to a gene; V was cut back by 6 bases and J by 10 bases.

This chain uses TRBV2 with TRBJ2-1; 7 bases are a match to TRBD2. Germline V gene sequence: CDR1 SNHLY, CDR2 FYNNEI. V trimming: 6 bases; J trimming: 9 bases; junction bases outside the gene matches: 8. CDR3 size: 13 residues. CDR3 nucleotides: TGTGCCAGCAGCTTCGGACTAGTTGGTGAGCAGTTCTTC. It yields the protein CASSFGLVGEQFF. Full variable domain (outside the CDR3, taken from reference TRBV2 and TRBJ2-1): EPEVTQTPSHQVTQMGQEVILRCVPISNHLYFYWYRQILGQKVEFLVSFYNNEISEKSEIFDDQFSVERPDGSNFTLKIRSTKLEDSAMYFCASSFGLVGEQFFGPGTRLTVL.

This clonotype showed up just once. The chain has TRBV29-1 and TRBJ2-5; D might be TRBD1 or TRBD2, each matching 6 bases. V was pared by 0 bases and J by 4 bases, with 15 bases between. The CDR3 is made up of 15 amino acids. CDR1 is SQVTM, CDR2 ANQGSEA, per germline. The CDR3 region has the DNA TGCAGCGTTGAAGAATATCCGGGGGCTCGAGAGACCCAGTACTTC. It specifies CSVEEYPGARETQYF. Supplemented by reference TRBV29-1 and TRBJ2-5, the full variable domain reads SAVISQKPSRDICQRGTSLTIQCQVDSQVTMMFWYRQQPGQSLTLIATANQGSEATYESGFVIDKFPISRPNLTFSTLTVSNMSPEDSSIYLCSVEEYPGARETQYFGPGTRLLVL.

This chain links TRBV6-4 with TRBJ2-7, with 12 bases fitting TRBD2. In germline, CDR1 is MRHNA, CDR2 SNTAGT. CDR3 length equals 17 residues. With 2 bases clipped from V and 4 bases from J, the junction kept 9 bases outside the gene matches. CDR3 bases: TGTGCCAGCAGTGACGGATGGACTAGCGGGAACTCATACGAGCAGTACTTC. It specifies CASSDGWTSGNSYEQYF.

This sequence joins TRBV9 and TRBJ1-1, with TRBD1 matching 9 bases. The CDR3 consists of 17 residues. Per germline, CDR1 SGDLS and CDR2 YYNGEE. After removal of 0 bases from V and 3 bases from J, the junction contained 9 bases not matched to a gene. CDR3 sequence (DNA): TGTGCCAGCAGCGTAGAAGGGACAGGGACTGTTTACACTGAAGCTTTCTTT. Amino acids: CASSVEGTGTVYTEAFF.

This clonotype came up a few times. This chain links TRBV7-9 with TRBJ2-7, with 9 bases that match TRBD1. The CDR3 is made up of 15 amino acids. V was pared by 5 bases and J by 3 bases, with 8 bases of the junction left unmatched. The V gene's germline CDR1 is SEHNR and CDR2 FQNEAQ (reference sequence). The CDR3 coding sequence is TGTGCCAGCAGCAGCTACCGGGACAGGGACTACGAGCAGTACTTC. Protein product: CASSSYRDRDYEQYF.

This chain connects TRBV5-1 to TRBJ1-1; D remains ambiguous. V gave up 4 bases and J gave up 4 bases, with 11 bases separating them. CDR3 size: 13 residues. The V gene's germline CDR1 is SGHRS and CDR2 YFSETQ. CDR3 in amino acids: CASSPGAATEAFF. CDR3 nucleotides: TGCGCCAGCAGCCCCGGCGCCGCCACTGAAGCTTTCTTT.

The rearrangement joins TRBV7-2 to TRBJ2-5, with D unresolved. The J call may be in error: the DNA end matches TRBJ2-1 better. Germline CDR1 and CDR2: SGHTA and FQGNSA. This CDR3 contains 14 residues. The CDR3 DNA sequence: TGTGCCAGCAGCTTAGAGAGGAGTGTGGGCCGTCAGTTCTTC. Amino acids: CASSLERSVGRQFF.

This clonotype appeared many times. This sequence joins TRBV7-2 and TRBJ1-6; D might be TRBD1 (5 bases). The CDR3 has 14 amino acids. The germline gives CDR1 SGHTA, CDR2 FQGNSA. The ends were cut back, 5 bases at V and 9 bases at J, with 14 bases in the middle. The CDR3 coding sequence is TGTGCCAGCAGCCGGGACGCTGTTTCTTCACCCCTCCACTTT. Protein product: CASSRDAVSSPLHF.

This chain uses TRBV19 with TRBJ2-2; 7 bases map to TRBD2. The CDR3 covers 15 residues. Looked up from germline, CDR1 is LNHDA and CDR2 is SQIVND (reference sequence). The V gene end was trimmed by 9 bases and the J gene end by 2 bases; junction bases not matched to a gene: 9. Written as DNA, the CDR3 is TGTGCCAGCATCTGGAGCGGGATAAACACCGGGGAGCTGTTTTTT. Translating it yields CASIWSGINTGELFF.

As to this clonotype: As the CDR3 is not closed by the conserved phenylalanine or tryptophan, this likely results from a read error. The chain uses TRBV7-9 and TRBJ2-5, with unresolved D. Germline V lookup: CDR1 SEHNR, CDR2 FQNEAQ (reference sequence). The CDR3 loop spans 12 amino acids. With 5 bases removed from V and 4 bases from J, the gap between germline ends came to 8 bases. The CDR3 region has the DNA TGTGCCAGCAGCGGACCTGGAGAGACCCAGTACCTC. Residues: CASSGPGETQYL.

This clonotype was counted only a few times. The gene calls are TRBV20-1 and TRBJ2-2; TRBD2 matches 9 bases. The germline V gene has CDR1 DFQATT and CDR2 SNEGSKA (reference sequence). CDR3 length: 15 amino acids. Trimming took 0 bases from V and 6 from J; bases not matched to a gene: 5. CDR3 protein: CSARDFAGGAGELFF. The DNA for the CDR3 is TGCAGTGCTAGAGATTTTGCGGGAGGGGCCGGGGAGCTGTTTTTT.

This clonotype was recorded a few times. CDR3 protein: CASNWGGPHRELFF. The DNA of the CDR3 is TGTGCCAGCAATTGGGGAGGGCCGCACCGGGAGCTGTTTTTT. This chain links TRBV12-3 or TRBV12-4 with TRBJ2-2; TRBD2 aligns across 7 bases. J lost 9 bases, V lost 7 bases, and 11 bases had no gene match. There are 14 residues in the CDR3.

The chain uses TRBV10-3 and TRBJ2-2, with a possible D match to TRBD1 (5 bases). Deletions cut 5 bases from V and 7 bases from J, with 8 bases between. Germline-derived CDR1 and CDR2 are ENHRY and SYGVKD. This CDR3 has 12 amino acids. In DNA, the CDR3 is TGTGCCATCAGTCAGGGCAGCGGGGAGCTGTTTTTT. This gives the protein CAISQGSGELFF.

This clonotype was counted a few times. The chain recombines TRBV24-1 with TRBJ2-1; D unclear. The germline CDR1 and CDR2 sequences are KGHDR and SFDVKD. Between the trimmed V and J ends, which lost 9 bases and 5 bases, there was a span of 10 bases. CDR3 length: 12 residues. CDR3 sequence: CATPFRNNEQFF. For the CDR3, the DNA is TGTGCCACCCCTTTTAGGAACAATGAGCAGTTCTTC.

This clonotype was seen at least ten times. The chain couples TRBV5-1 to TRBJ1-1; D remains unclear. Germline V gives CDR1 SGHRS, CDR2 YFSETQ. The CDR3 is 13 amino acids. V was shortened by 1 base and J by 3 bases, with 7 bases between the two germline ends. This CDR3 is CASSLQKHTEAFF. As DNA, the CDR3 is TGCGCCAGCAGCTTGCAGAAGCACACTGAAGCTTTCTTT.